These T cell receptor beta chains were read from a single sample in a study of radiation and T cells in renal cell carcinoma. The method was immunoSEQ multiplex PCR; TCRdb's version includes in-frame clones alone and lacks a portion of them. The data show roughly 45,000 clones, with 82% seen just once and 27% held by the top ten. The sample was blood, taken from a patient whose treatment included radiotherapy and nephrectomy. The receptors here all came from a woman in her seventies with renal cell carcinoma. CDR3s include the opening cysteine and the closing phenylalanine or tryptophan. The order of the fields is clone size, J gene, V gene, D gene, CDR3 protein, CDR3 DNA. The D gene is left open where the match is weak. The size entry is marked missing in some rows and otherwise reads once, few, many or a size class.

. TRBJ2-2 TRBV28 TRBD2 CASSKGTSGATGELFF TGTGCCAGCAGTAAGGGGACTAGCGGGGCCACCGGGGAGCTGTTTTTT
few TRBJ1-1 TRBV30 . CAWSVKGEAFF TGTGCCTGGAGTGTAAAGGGGGAAGCTTTCTTT
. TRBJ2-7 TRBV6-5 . CASSYSPVHEQYF TGTGCCAGCAGTTACTCGCCCGTCCACGAGCAGTACTTC
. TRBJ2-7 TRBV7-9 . CASSLGTARLGYEQYF TGTGCCAGCAGCTTAGGTACCGCCCGTTTGGGCTACGAGCAGTACTTC
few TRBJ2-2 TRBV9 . CASSVDGGELFF TGTGCCAGCAGCGTAGATGGCGGGGAGCTGTTTTTT
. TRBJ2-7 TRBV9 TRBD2 CASSVAGTSDREQYF TGTGCCAGCAGCGTAGCTGGTACTAGCGATCGCGAGCAGTACTTC
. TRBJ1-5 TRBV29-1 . CSVARGVNQPQHF TGCAGCGTAGCTCGAGGGGTCAATCAGCCCCAGCATTTT
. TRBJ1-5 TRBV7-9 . CASSQGVSNQPQHF TGTGCCAGCAGTCAGGGAGTGAGCAATCAGCCCCAGCATTTT
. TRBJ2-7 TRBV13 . CASSINDSPARQYF TGTGCCAGCAGCATCAATGACAGCCCAGCCAGGCAGTACTTC
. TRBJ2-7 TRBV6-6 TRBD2 CASSYSSGRGYEQYF TGTGCCAGCAGTTACAGTAGCGGGAGGGGGTACGAGCAGTACTTC
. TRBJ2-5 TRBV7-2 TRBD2 CASSLGTSGRAETQYF TGTGCCAGCAGCTTGGGGACTAGCGGGAGGGCAGAGACCCAGTACTTC
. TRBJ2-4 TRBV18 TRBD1 CASSPGQGGNIQYF TGTGCCAGCTCACCCGGACAGGGCGGAAACATTCAGTACTTC
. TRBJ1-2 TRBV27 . CASTKGRTNYGYTF TGTGCCAGTACTAAAGGAAGGACAAACTATGGCTACACCTTC
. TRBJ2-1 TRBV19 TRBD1 CASSPRTGVYNEQFF TGTGCCAGTAGTCCAAGGACAGGGGTATACAATGAGCAGTTCTTC
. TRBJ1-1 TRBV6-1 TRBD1 CASSDSFWTGAANTEAFF TGTGCCAGCAGTGATTCCTTCTGGACAGGAGCGGCGAACACTGAAGCTTTCTTT
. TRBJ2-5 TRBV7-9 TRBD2 CASSPPRTSGGARYF TGTGCCAGCAGTCCGCCCAGGACTAGCGGGGGGGCCCGTTACTTC
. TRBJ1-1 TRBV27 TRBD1 CASSWGTGGTEAFF TGTGCCAGCAGTTGGGGGACAGGGGGCACTGAAGCTTTCTTT
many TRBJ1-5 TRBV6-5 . CASSFSLTGSNQPQHF TGTGCCAGCAGTTTCTCTCTCACGGGTAGCAATCAGCCCCAGCATTTT
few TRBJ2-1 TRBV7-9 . CASSYRTSSYNEQFF TGTGCCAGCAGCTACAGGACGAGCTCCTACAATGAGCAGTTCTTC
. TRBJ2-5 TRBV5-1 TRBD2 CASSGRDLDGQETQYF TGCGCCAGCAGCGGGAGGGACCTGGACGGGCAAGAGACCCAGTACTTC
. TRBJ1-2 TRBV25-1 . CASSGGNYGYTF TGTGCCAGCAGTGGGGGGAACTATGGCTACACCTTC
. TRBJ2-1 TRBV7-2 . CASSLILQSYNEQFF TGTGCCAGCAGCCTAATACTGCAGTCCTACAATGAGCAGTTCTTC
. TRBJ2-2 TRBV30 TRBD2 CAWSAGGGTGELFF TGTGCCTGGAGTGCGGGAGGGGGTACCGGGGAGCTGTTTTTT
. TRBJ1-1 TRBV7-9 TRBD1 CASSPQTGPGTEAFF TGTGCCAGCAGTCCTCAGACAGGGCCAGGGACTGAAGCTTTCTTT
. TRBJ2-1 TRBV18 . CASSPGTQEGDEQFF TGTGCCAGCTCCCCCGGGACCCAGGAAGGGGATGAGCAGTTCTTC
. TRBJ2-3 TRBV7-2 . CASSLSSGTGTDTQYF TGTGCCAGCAGCTTATCGTCCGGGACTGGCACAGATACGCAGTATTTT
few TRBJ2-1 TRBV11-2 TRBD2 CASSPPRGGSSYNEQFF TGTGCCAGCAGCCCCCCCCGCGGGGGTTCCTCCTACAATGAGCAGTTCTTC
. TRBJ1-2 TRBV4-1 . CASSPKTGTSYTF TGCGCCAGCAGCCCAAAGACAGGTACTTCATACACCTTC
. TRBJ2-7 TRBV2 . CASSEILDFAYEQYF TGTGCCAGCAGTGAGATATTGGACTTCGCCTACGAGCAGTACTTC
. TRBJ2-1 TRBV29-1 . CSAAEHEQFF TGCAGCGCCGCAGAGCATGAGCAGTTCTTC
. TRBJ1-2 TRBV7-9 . CASSDQASRDYGYTF TGTGCCAGCAGCGATCAGGCCAGCAGGGACTATGGCTACACCTTC
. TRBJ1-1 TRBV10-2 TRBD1 CASIQDREGEAFF TGCGCCAGCATCCAGGACAGGGAAGGTGAAGCTTTCTTT
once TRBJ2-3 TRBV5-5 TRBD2 CASSFRLAGASVPGDTQYF TGTGCCAGCAGCTTCAGACTAGCGGGAGCTTCCGTCCCCGGGGATACGCAGTATTTT
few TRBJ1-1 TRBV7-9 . CASSSPSGATEAFF TGTGCCAGCAGTTCTCCCTCGGGAGCCACTGAAGCTTTCTTT
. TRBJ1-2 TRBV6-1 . CASRSTGKVYGYTF TGTGCCAGCAGATCGACAGGAAAAGTTTATGGCTACACCTTC
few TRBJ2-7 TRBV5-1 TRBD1 CASSFGTGSHEQYF TGCGCCAGCAGCTTCGGGACAGGGAGCCACGAGCAGTACTTC
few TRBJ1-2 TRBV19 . CASSSQGSYGYTF TGTGCCAGTAGTTCACAGGGTTCCTATGGCTACACCTTC
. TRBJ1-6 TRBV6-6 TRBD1 CASSFGDRGSPLHF TGTGCCAGCAGTTTTGGGGACAGGGGTTCACCCCTCCACTTT
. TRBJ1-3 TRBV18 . CASSPPGSGDLGNTIYF TGTGCCAGCTCACCTCCAGGGTCCGGGGACCTTGGAAACACCATATATTTT